The rows below give T cell receptor beta chains drawn from one sample of a study of blood T cell repertoires in COVID-19. Only in-frame clones appear in the TCRdb table, and some are missing; sequencing was by immunoSEQ multiplex PCR. The sample records roughly 200,000 clones, 80% to 90% being singletons. The sample comprised peripheral blood. Every receptor here comes from an elderly man with acute or convalescent COVID-19. The CDR3 runs from the conserved cysteine through the conserved F or W. A D gene is named only where the DNA matches it firmly. Clone size, where shown, is once, few, many, or a class for clones that have expanded.

cdr3_nt: TGTGCCAGCAGCTGGGACCCGGGACTAGCGGACGGGGAGCTGTTTTTT; cdr3_aa: CASSWDPGLADGELFF; j_call: TRBJ2-2; d_call: TRBD2; v_call: TRBV5-5; clone_size: .
cdr3_nt: TGTGCCAGCAGTTATCCCACAGATACGCAGTATTTT; cdr3_aa: CASSYPTDTQYF; j_call: TRBJ2-3; d_call: .; v_call: TRBV7-2; clone_size: .
cdr3_nt: TGCAGCGTTGACGGGGCTAGCGGGACGGGGGAGACCCAGTACTTC; cdr3_aa: CSVDGASGTGETQYF; j_call: TRBJ2-5; d_call: TRBD2; v_call: TRBV29-1; clone_size: few
cdr3_nt: TGTGCCAGTAAGACTTCTGCTAGCGGCGCTGAAGCTTTCTTT; cdr3_aa: CASKTSASGAEAFF; j_call: TRBJ1-1; d_call: .; v_call: TRBV19; clone_size: .
cdr3_nt: TGTGCCAGCTCCCAAACCGGGACAAATCCACAAGAGACCCAGTACTTC; cdr3_aa: CASSQTGTNPQETQYF; j_call: TRBJ2-5; d_call: .; v_call: TRBV18; clone_size: .
cdr3_nt: TGCGCCAGCAGCTTGGCATCGGGTCCCGAGCAGTACTTC; cdr3_aa: CASSLASGPEQYF; j_call: TRBJ2-7; d_call: .; v_call: TRBV5-1; clone_size: .
cdr3_nt: TGTGCCAGCGGAGGGGATAGCAATCAGCCCCAGCATTTT; cdr3_aa: CASGGDSNQPQHF; j_call: TRBJ1-5; d_call: .; v_call: TRBV6-5; clone_size: .
cdr3_nt: TGTGCCAGCAGCCCCCATCGACTAGTCGTGGATACGCAGTATTTT; cdr3_aa: CASSPHRLVVDTQYF; j_call: TRBJ2-3; d_call: .; v_call: TRBV5-6; clone_size: .
cdr3_nt: TGCGCCAGCAGTGACGCTAGCTCCCACGAGCAGTACTTC; cdr3_aa: CASSDASSHEQYF; j_call: TRBJ2-7; d_call: .; v_call: TRBV10-2; clone_size: .
cdr3_nt: TGTGCCAGCACCCCGGACAGGGTGGCTGAAAAACTGTTTTTT; cdr3_aa: CASTPDRVAEKLFF; j_call: TRBJ1-4; d_call: TRBD1; v_call: TRBV6-5; clone_size: .
cdr3_nt: TGTGCCACCTCTCAGAACAGGGGGTTCAATGAGCAGTTCTTC; cdr3_aa: CATSQNRGFNEQFF; j_call: TRBJ2-1; d_call: TRBD1; v_call: TRBV24-1; clone_size: once
cdr3_nt: TGTGCCAGCAGCCCCGCTCACGGAGGCAATTCACCCCTCCACTTT; cdr3_aa: CASSPAHGGNSPLHF; j_call: TRBJ1-6; d_call: .; v_call: TRBV7-9; clone_size: few
cdr3_nt: TGCAGCTTCCGGGACAGGGTGAATGAGCAGTTCTTC; cdr3_aa: CSFRDRVNEQFF; j_call: TRBJ2-1; d_call: TRBD1; v_call: TRBV29-1; clone_size: .
cdr3_nt: TGTGCCATCAGTGATCTTGCCTGGCGGGATGGTACCGGGGAGCTGTTTTTT; cdr3_aa: CAISDLAWRDGTGELFF; j_call: TRBJ2-2; d_call: .; v_call: TRBV10-3; clone_size: .
cdr3_nt: TGTGCCAGCAGCCCACAGGGCCCCACTGAAGCTTTCTTT; cdr3_aa: CASSPQGPTEAFF; j_call: TRBJ1-1; d_call: .; v_call: TRBV7-9; clone_size: .
cdr3_nt: TGTGCCAGCAGCGTAGGACCGGGAGGGAACACTGAAGCTTTCTTT; cdr3_aa: CASSVGPGGNTEAFF; j_call: TRBJ1-1; d_call: .; v_call: TRBV9; clone_size: .
cdr3_nt: TGTGCCAGCAGTCACCAGGACAGGGGCTCTGGAAACACCATATATTTT; cdr3_aa: CASSHQDRGSGNTIYF; j_call: TRBJ1-3; d_call: TRBD1; v_call: TRBV6-6; clone_size: .
cdr3_nt: TGTGCCAGCAGCCCCCTCTACGAGCAGTACTTC; cdr3_aa: CASSPLYEQYF; j_call: TRBJ2-7; d_call: .; v_call: TRBV7-6; clone_size: .
cdr3_nt: TGTGCCAGCAGCTCCGGACTAGCGAATGAGCAGTTCTTC; cdr3_aa: CASSSGLANEQFF; j_call: TRBJ2-1; d_call: TRBD2; v_call: TRBV11-2; clone_size: .
cdr3_nt: TGTGCCAGTAGTATCGGACTAGCGGGGAGCACAGATACGCAGTATTTT; cdr3_aa: CASSIGLAGSTDTQYF; j_call: TRBJ2-3; d_call: TRBD2; v_call: TRBV19; clone_size: .
cdr3_nt: TGTGCGGGCAGCCAATCCTACAATGAGCAGTTCTTC; cdr3_aa: CAGSQSYNEQFF; j_call: TRBJ2-1; d_call: .; v_call: TRBV30; clone_size: .
cdr3_nt: TGCGCCAGCAGCCCTCATAGGGACAGCTCTGGGGCCAACGTCCTGACTTTC; cdr3_aa: CASSPHRDSSGANVLTF; j_call: TRBJ2-6; d_call: TRBD1; v_call: TRBV4-1; clone_size: once
cdr3_nt: TGTGCCAGCTCACCAGGGGCAGCTACTAACTATGGCTACACCTTC; cdr3_aa: CASSPGAATNYGYTF; j_call: TRBJ1-2; d_call: .; v_call: TRBV18; clone_size: .
cdr3_nt: TGTGCCAGCAGTTTCAGATCTAGCGGGAGTTCGGATACGCAGTATTTT; cdr3_aa: CASSFRSSGSSDTQYF; j_call: TRBJ2-3; d_call: TRBD2; v_call: TRBV28; clone_size: .
cdr3_nt: TGTGCCAGCAGCCAAGAGGGTCTAGCCGCAGATACGCAGTATTTT; cdr3_aa: CASSQEGLAADTQYF; j_call: TRBJ2-3; d_call: .; v_call: TRBV4-2; clone_size: .
cdr3_nt: TGTGCCAGTAGTATGGATTCAGGGGTCACAGATACGCAGTATTTT; cdr3_aa: CASSMDSGVTDTQYF; j_call: TRBJ2-3; d_call: .; v_call: TRBV19; clone_size: .